This T cell receptor beta chain was documented in a study of OX40 agonist ivuxolimab in advanced cancers. Looking at the study overall: Ivuxolimab, which patients received intravenously every 2 weeks, was dosed at 0.01 to 10 mg/kg. Every patient in dose escalation had hepatocellular carcinoma, melanoma, renal cell or head and neck cancer. Overall study findings and caveats: In CD8+ T cells, expanded clones were on average more numerous than in CD4+.

Anyone with autoimmune disease history or systemic immunosuppression was excluded. Some clones are missing from TCRdb's copy, which holds only in-frame ones; the method was immunoSEQ multiplex PCR. The table includes about 69,000 clones, about four fifths detected once. Trimming took off 3 bases at V and 0 bases at J, with 9 bases between the two ends. Looked up from germline, CDR1 is MNHNY and CDR2 is SVGAGI (reference sequence). The CDR3 loop spans 14 amino acids. On this clone itself: Its specificity is not known.

The source material was CD4+ or CD8+ T cells sorted from blood, sampled in a trial of the OX40 agonist ivuxolimab. This rearrangement joins TRBV6-6 to TRBJ2-7, with no clear D. This TCR was recovered from an adult with an advanced solid tumor such as melanoma, head and neck, liver or kidney cancer. The CDR3 sequence: CASSYHGASYEQYF. DNA of the CDR3: TGTGCCAGCAGTTATCATGGCGCCTCCTACGAGCAGTACTTC.